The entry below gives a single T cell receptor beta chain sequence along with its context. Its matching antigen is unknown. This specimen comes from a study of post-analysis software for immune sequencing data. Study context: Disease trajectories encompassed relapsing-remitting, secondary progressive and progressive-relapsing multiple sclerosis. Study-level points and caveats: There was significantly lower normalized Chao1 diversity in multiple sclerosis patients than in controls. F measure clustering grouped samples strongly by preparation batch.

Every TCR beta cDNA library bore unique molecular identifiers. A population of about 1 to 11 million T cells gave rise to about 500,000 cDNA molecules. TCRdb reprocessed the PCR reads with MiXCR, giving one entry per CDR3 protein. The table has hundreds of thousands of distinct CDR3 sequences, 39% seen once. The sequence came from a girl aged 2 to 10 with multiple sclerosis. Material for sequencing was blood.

In DNA, the CDR3 is TGTGCCAGCAGTTGGCGCGGCTCTGGGGCCAACGTCCTGACTTTC. Its translation: CASSWRGSGANVLTF. The J gene is TRBJ2-6, the V gene TRBV6-2 or TRBV6-3; D uncertain. The CDR3 extends over 15 amino acids. Germline assignment: CDR1 MNHEY and CDR2 SVGEGT. The germline V and J ends were trimmed by 4 bases and 0 bases, with 7 bases remaining between them.